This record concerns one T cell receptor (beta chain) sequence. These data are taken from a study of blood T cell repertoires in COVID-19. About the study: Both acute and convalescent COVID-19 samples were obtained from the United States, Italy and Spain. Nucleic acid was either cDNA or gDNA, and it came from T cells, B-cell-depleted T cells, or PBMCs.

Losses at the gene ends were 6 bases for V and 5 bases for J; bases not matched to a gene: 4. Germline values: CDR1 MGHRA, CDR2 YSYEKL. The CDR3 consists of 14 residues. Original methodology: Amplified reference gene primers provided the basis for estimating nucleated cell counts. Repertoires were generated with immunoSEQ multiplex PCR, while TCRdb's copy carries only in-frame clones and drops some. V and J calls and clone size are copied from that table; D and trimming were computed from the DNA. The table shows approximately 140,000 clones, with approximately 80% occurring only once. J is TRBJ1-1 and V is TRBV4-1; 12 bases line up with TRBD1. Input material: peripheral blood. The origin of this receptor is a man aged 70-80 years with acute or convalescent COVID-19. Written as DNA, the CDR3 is TGCGCCAGCAGAAGGGACAGGGGGCATACTGAAGCTTTCTTT. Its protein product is CASRRDRGHTEAFF.